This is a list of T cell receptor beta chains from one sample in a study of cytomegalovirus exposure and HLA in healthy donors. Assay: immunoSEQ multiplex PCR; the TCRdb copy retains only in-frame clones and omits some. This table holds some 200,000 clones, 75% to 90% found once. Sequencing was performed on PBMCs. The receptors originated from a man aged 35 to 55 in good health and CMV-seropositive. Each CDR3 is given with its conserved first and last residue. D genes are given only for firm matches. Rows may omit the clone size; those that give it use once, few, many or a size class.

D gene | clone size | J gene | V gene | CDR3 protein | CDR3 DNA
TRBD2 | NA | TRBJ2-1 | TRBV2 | CASRETSGGANEQFF | TGTGCCAGCAGAGAGACTAGCGGGGGGGCCAATGAGCAGTTCTTC
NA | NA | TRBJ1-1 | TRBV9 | CASSVGRGNEAFF | TGTGCCAGCAGCGTAGGCCGGGGGAATGAAGCTTTCTTT
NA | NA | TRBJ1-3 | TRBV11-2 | CASSLGIGSAGNTIYF | TGTGCCAGCAGCTTAGGTATCGGGTCGGCTGGAAACACCATATATTTT
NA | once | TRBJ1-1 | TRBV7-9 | CASSPDTQKAFF | TGTGCCAGCAGCCCGGACACCCAGAAAGCTTTCTTT
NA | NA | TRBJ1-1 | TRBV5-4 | CASSPRQDTGEAFF | TGTGCCAGCAGCCCCCGACAGGACACAGGCGAAGCTTTCTTT
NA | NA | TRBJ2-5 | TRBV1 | CTSLQETQYF | TGCACCAGTTTACAAGAGACCCAGTACTTC
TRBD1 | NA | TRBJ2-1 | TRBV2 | CASSEDRPSGNEQFF | TGTGCCAGCAGTGAGGACAGGCCCTCGGGCAATGAGCAGTTCTTC
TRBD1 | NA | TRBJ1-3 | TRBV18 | CASSPLGTGASGNTIYF | TGTGCCAGCTCACCTCTCGGAACAGGGGCCTCAGGAAACACCATATATTTT
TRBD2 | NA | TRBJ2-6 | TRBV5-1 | CASSLEAGGRPSGANVLTF | TGCGCCAGCAGCTTGGAGGCGGGGGGCAGGCCCTCTGGGGCCAACGTCCTGACTTTC
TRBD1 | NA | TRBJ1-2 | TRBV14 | CASSQTGTEYGYTF | TGTGCCAGCAGCCAAACCGGGACAGAATATGGCTACACCTTC
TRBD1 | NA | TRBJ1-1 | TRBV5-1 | CASSSFSGTGRLNTEAFF | TGCGCCAGCAGCTCTTTTAGTGGGACAGGGCGATTGAACACTGAAGCTTTCTTT
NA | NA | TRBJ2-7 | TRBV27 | CASHGGRGSTYEQYF | TGTGCCTCCCACGGGGGGCGCGGGAGTACCTACGAGCAGTACTTC
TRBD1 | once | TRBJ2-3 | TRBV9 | CASSAPRDRIGTDTQYF | TGTGCCAGCAGCGCTCCCCGGGACAGAATCGGCACAGATACGCAGTATTTT
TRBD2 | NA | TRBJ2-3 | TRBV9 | CASSPRLAVTDTQYF | TGTGCCAGCAGCCCTCGACTAGCGGTCACAGATACGCAGTATTTT
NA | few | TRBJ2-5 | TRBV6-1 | CASSIRLSAWETQYF | TGTGCCAGCAGTATCAGGCTCTCGGCATGGGAGACCCAGTACTTC
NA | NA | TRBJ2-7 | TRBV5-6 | CASSLDSPYEQYF | TGTGCCAGCAGCTTGGACAGTCCCTACGAGCAGTACTTC
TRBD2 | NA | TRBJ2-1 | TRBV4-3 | CASSPGLAENNEQFF | TGCGCCAGCAGTCCAGGACTAGCGGAAAACAATGAGCAGTTCTTC
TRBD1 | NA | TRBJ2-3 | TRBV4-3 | CASSQDKGQPGDTQYF | TGCGCCAGCAGCCAAGACAAGGGACAGCCCGGAGATACGCAGTATTTT
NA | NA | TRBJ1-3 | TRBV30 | CAWAGGAGNTIYF | TGTGCCTGGGCGGGGGGGGCTGGAAACACCATATATTTT
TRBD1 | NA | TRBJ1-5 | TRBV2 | CASRLSSGTGGNQPQHF | TGTGCCAGCAGGCTCTCCTCCGGGACAGGGGGCAATCAGCCCCAGCATTTT
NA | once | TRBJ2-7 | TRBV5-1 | CASSLRSSYEQYF | TGCGCCAGCAGCTTGCGCAGCTCCTACGAGCAGTACTTC
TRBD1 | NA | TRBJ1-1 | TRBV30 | CAWSVQGVVDTEAFF | TGTGCCTGGAGTGTACAGGGGGTCGTGGACACTGAAGCTTTCTTT
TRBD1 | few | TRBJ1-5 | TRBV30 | CAWSVLQGKDQPQHF | TGTGCCTGGAGTGTGCTACAGGGGAAGGATCAGCCCCAGCATTTT
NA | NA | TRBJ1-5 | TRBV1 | CTSSQDEDRFYSNQPQHF | TGCACCAGCAGCCAAGATGAGGACAGGTTCTATAGCAATCAGCCCCAGCATTTT
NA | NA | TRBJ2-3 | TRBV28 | CASSPHPFGGLATDTQYF | TGTGCCAGCAGTCCTCACCCTTTCGGCGGGCTAGCCACAGATACGCAGTATTTT
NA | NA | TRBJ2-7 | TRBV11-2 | CASSLVVGAGITYEQYF | TGTGCCAGCAGCTTAGTGGTTGGGGCAGGAATCACCTACGAGCAGTACTTC
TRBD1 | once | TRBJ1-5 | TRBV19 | CASSDRAGSQPQHF | TGTGCCAGTAGCGACAGGGCGGGGAGTCAGCCCCAGCATTTT
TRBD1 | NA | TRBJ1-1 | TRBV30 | CAWSFLTGGVAFF | TGTGCCTGGAGTTTCCTAACAGGGGGCGTAGCTTTCTTT
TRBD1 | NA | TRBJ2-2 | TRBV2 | CARSTTGENAGELFF | TGTGCCAGGAGCACGACAGGGGAGAATGCCGGGGAGCTGTTTTTT
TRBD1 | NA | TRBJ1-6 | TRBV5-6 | CASSQGQDNSPLHF | TGTGCCAGCAGCCAGGGACAGGATAATTCACCCCTCCACTTT
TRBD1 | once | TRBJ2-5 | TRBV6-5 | CASSYSRGQGGFGQYF | TGTGCCAGCAGTTACTCGAGGGGACAGGGGGGTTTCGGGCAGTACTTC
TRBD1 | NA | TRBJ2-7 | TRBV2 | CASSVGTGGSEQYF | TGTGCCAGCAGTGTAGGTACAGGGGGGAGTGAGCAGTACTTC
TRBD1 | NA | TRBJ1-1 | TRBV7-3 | CASSPTATGGVTEAFF | TGTGCCAGCAGCCCGACCGCGACAGGGGGCGTAACTGAAGCTTTCTTT
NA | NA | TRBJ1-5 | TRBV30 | CAWRGGSNQPQHF | TGTGCCTGGAGAGGGGGTAGCAATCAGCCCCAGCATTTT
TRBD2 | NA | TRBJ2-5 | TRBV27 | CASSWASGVEETQYF | TGTGCCAGCAGTTGGGCTAGCGGGGTTGAAGAGACCCAGTACTTC
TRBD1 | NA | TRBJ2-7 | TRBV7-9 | CASSLGRGQGSYEQYF | TGTGCCAGCAGCTTAGGCAGGGGGCAAGGCTCCTACGAGCAGTACTTC
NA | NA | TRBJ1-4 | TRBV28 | CASSFGIQGLTNEKLFF | TGTGCCAGCAGTTTTGGAATCCAGGGTTTAACTAATGAAAAACTGTTTTTT
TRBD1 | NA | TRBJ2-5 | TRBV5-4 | CASSRSQGAPQETQYF | TGTGCCAGCAGTCGATCACAGGGGGCTCCCCAAGAGACCCAGTACTTC
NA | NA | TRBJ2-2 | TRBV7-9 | CASGGRAGELFF | TGTGCCAGCGGCGGGCGAGCCGGGGAGCTGTTTTTT
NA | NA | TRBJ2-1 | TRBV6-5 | CASRAETTVYNEQFF | TGTGCCAGCAGGGCAGAGACGACAGTCTACAATGAGCAGTTCTTC
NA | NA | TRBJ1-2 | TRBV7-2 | CASSLDTTARYGYTF | TGTGCCAGCAGCTTAGACACTACGGCGAGGTATGGCTACACCTTC
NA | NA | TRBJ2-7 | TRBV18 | CASSPGLAAYEQYF | TGTGCCAGCTCACCGGGGCTGGCGGCCTACGAGCAGTACTTC
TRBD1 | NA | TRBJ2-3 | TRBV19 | CASSMVATGMDDTQYF | TGTGCCAGTAGTATGGTTGCGACAGGGATGGATGATACGCAGTATTTT
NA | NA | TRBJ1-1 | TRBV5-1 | CASSLGGLNTEAFF | TGCGCCAGCAGCTTGGGGGGGCTGAACACTGAAGCTTTCTTT
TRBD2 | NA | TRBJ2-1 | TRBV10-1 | CASRGLAGAYNEQFF | TGCGCCAGCAGAGGACTAGCGGGGGCCTACAATGAGCAGTTCTTC
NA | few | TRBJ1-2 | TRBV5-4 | CASSLEGREYGYTF | TGTGCCAGCAGCTTGGAGGGGCGCGAGTATGGCTACACCTTC
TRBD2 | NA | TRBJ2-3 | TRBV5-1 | CASSLARSGRASTDTQYF | TGCGCCAGCAGCTTGGCGCGTTCGGGGAGGGCTAGCACAGATACGCAGTATTTT
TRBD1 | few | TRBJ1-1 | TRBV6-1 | CASRGTVNTEAFF | TGTGCCAGCAGAGGGACAGTGAACACTGAAGCTTTCTTT
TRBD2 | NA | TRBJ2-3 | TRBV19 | CASSPPSGGADTQYF | TGTGCCAGTAGTCCCCCTAGCGGGGGGGCAGATACGCAGTATTTT
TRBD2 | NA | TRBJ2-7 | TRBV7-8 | CASSLGTSGYKTYEQYF | TGTGCCAGCAGCTTAGGGACTAGCGGGTACAAAACCTACGAGCAGTACTTC
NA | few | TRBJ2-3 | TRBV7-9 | CASSEAGRTDTQYF | TGTGCCAGCAGCGAGGCGGGGCGCACAGATACGCAGTATTTT
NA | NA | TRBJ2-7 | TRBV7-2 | CASSLRRGNVDEQYF | TGTGCCAGCAGCTTAAGGCGGGGAAATGTGGACGAGCAGTACTTC
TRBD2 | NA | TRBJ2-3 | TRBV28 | CASSLRVGAGGDTQYF | TGTGCCAGCAGTTTAAGGGTCGGCGCGGGAGGGGATACGCAGTATTTT
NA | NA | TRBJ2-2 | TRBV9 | CASSPRQPNTGELFF | TGTGCCAGCAGCCCAAGACAGCCGAACACCGGGGAGCTGTTTTTT
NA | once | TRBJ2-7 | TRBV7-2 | CASSLEGGGYEQYF | TGTGCCAGCAGCTTAGAAGGGGGTGGCTACGAGCAGTACTTC
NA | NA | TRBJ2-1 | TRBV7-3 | CASSEQSGPYNEQFF | TGTGCCAGCAGCGAGCAGTCTGGGCCCTACAATGAGCAGTTCTTC
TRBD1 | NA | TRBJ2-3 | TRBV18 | CASSSQGSTDTQYF | TGTGCCAGCTCATCACAGGGGAGCACAGATACGCAGTATTTT
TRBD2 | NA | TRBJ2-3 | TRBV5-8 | CASSLVLAGGPGDTQYF | TGTGCCAGCAGCTTAGTACTAGCGGGGGGTCCGGGCGATACGCAGTATTTT
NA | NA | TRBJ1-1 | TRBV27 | CASQGRTEAFF | TGTGCCAGCCAGGGTAGGACTGAAGCTTTCTTT